This T cell receptor beta chain was retrieved from a study of T cell changes during pregnancy in multiple sclerosis. V was pared by 3 bases and J by 3 bases, with 9 bases between. The CDR3 is 13 residues long. Germline V gene lookup returns CDR1 SGHTS and CDR2 YDEGEE. The data were produced by immunoSEQ multiplex PCR, yet TCRdb's version contains in-frame clones alone and is incomplete. The table includes 55,000 to 70,000 clones, approximately 90% detected once. The sequencing used CD4+ T cells from peripheral blood mononuclear cells, collected in the third trimester of pregnancy. The TCR sequence derives from a female donor with multiple sclerosis, enrolled in a pregnancy study. V is TRBV5-8 and J is TRBJ2-5, with TRBD1 as a possible D gene (6 bases). CDR3 in amino acids: CASSSRTEETQYF. CDR3 in DNA: TGTGCCAGCAGCTCAAGGACAGAAGAGACCCAGTACTTC. The whole variable domain, remainder taken from reference TRBV5-8 and TRBJ2-5, is EAGVTQSPTHLIKTRGQQATLRCSPISGHTSVYWYQQALGLGLQFLLWYDEGEERNRGNFPPRFSGRQFPNYSSELNVNALELEDSALYLCASSSRTEETQYFGPGTRLLVL.